Listed below are T cell receptor beta chains from one sample, sequenced in a study of T cells in Graves' hyperthyroidism and ophthalmopathy. TCRdb redid the calling of the multiplex PCR reads with MiXCR, one entry per CDR3 protein. The sample yields nearly 600,000 distinct CDR3 sequences, approximately 15% seen once. The specimen sequenced was blood. These receptor sequences come from a woman aged 18-29 years with Graves' ophthalmopathy. The CDR3 runs from the conserved cysteine through the conserved F or W. The D gene is left open where the match is weak. Expanded clones get a size class; other rows say once, few or many, or leave the size out.

j_gene: TRBJ2-1; d_gene: TRBD2; len: 20; v_gene: TRBV29-1; abundance: many; CDR3aa: CSVGPPGLAGVSGVNNEQFF; CDR3nt: TGCAGCGTTGGACCCCCGGGACTAGCGGGAGTTAGCGGGGTAAACAATGAGCAGTTCTTC
j_gene: TRBJ2-7; d_gene: TRBD2; len: 17; v_gene: TRBV27; abundance: many; CDR3aa: CASSPRAGGSSYYEQYF; CDR3nt: TGTGCCAGCAGTCCTAGAGCGGGCGGGAGTTCTTACTACGAGCAGTACTTC
j_gene: TRBJ2-1; d_gene: TRBD2; len: 17; v_gene: TRBV9; abundance: .; CDR3aa: CASSGGWAGVSYNEQFF; CDR3nt: TGTGCCAGCAGCGGAGGGTGGGCGGGAGTTAGCTACAATGAGCAGTTCTTC
j_gene: TRBJ2-7; d_gene: .; len: 15; v_gene: TRBV6-1; abundance: many; CDR3aa: CASIAFGSSSYEQYF; CDR3nt: TGTGCCAGCATAGCGTTTGGGAGCAGCTCCTACGAGCAGTACTTC
j_gene: TRBJ2-7; d_gene: TRBD2; len: 17; v_gene: TRBV2; abundance: .; CDR3aa: CASSEVGLAGESREQYF; CDR3nt: TGTGCCAGCAGTGAAGTAGGACTAGCGGGAGAATCGCGGGAGCAGTACTTC
j_gene: TRBJ2-1; d_gene: TRBD2; len: 16; v_gene: TRBV14; abundance: .; CDR3aa: CASSQDTSGRDNEQFF; CDR3nt: TGTGCCAGCAGCCAAGATACCAGCGGGAGAGACAATGAGCAGTTCTTC
j_gene: TRBJ1-3; d_gene: .; len: 16; v_gene: TRBV10-3; abundance: few; CDR3aa: CAISESSGESGNTIYF; CDR3nt: TGTGCCATCAGTGAGTCGTCCGGGGAGTCTGGAAACACCATATATTTT
j_gene: TRBJ2-1; d_gene: .; len: 15; v_gene: TRBV7-8; abundance: many; CDR3aa: CASSSRAGLGDEQFF; CDR3nt: TGTGCCAGCAGCTCCCGAGCGGGCTTGGGGGATGAGCAGTTCTTC
j_gene: TRBJ2-7; d_gene: .; len: 11; v_gene: TRBV30; abundance: many; CDR3aa: CAWNQGGEQYF; CDR3nt: TGTGCCTGGAATCAGGGAGGCGAGCAGTACTTC
j_gene: TRBJ2-2; d_gene: TRBD1; len: 16; v_gene: TRBV9; abundance: few; CDR3aa: CASSRQGAPATGELFF; CDR3nt: TGTGCCAGCAGCCGACAGGGGGCGCCTGCTACCGGGGAGCTGTTTTTT
j_gene: TRBJ1-6; d_gene: .; len: 15; v_gene: TRBV7-2; abundance: many; CDR3aa: CASSLGTPYNSPLHF; CDR3nt: TGTGCCAGCAGCCTAGGGACTCCCTATAATTCACCCCTCCACTTT
j_gene: TRBJ1-4; d_gene: TRBD1; len: 16; v_gene: TRBV11-2; abundance: few; CDR3aa: CASSPVLGTGNEKLFF; CDR3nt: TGTGCCAGCAGCCCGGTCCTCGGGACAGGGAATGAAAAACTGTTTTTT
j_gene: TRBJ2-1; d_gene: .; len: 16; v_gene: TRBV7-2; abundance: .; CDR3aa: CASSAFAEGHYNEQFF; CDR3nt: TGTGCCAGCAGCGCCTTCGCGGAGGGCCACTACAATGAGCAGTTCTTC
j_gene: TRBJ2-7; d_gene: TRBD2; len: 14; v_gene: TRBV2; abundance: many; CDR3aa: CASTWTSGSWEQYF; CDR3nt: TGTGCCAGCACCTGGACTAGCGGGAGTTGGGAGCAGTACTTC
j_gene: TRBJ2-3; d_gene: TRBD2; len: 14; v_gene: TRBV29-1; abundance: many; CDR3aa: CSVEMGEGTDTQYF; CDR3nt: TGCAGCGTTGAAATGGGGGAGGGTACAGATACGCAGTATTTT
j_gene: TRBJ2-5; d_gene: TRBD2; len: 18; v_gene: TRBV5-4; abundance: many; CDR3aa: CASSRNGASGPRGETQYF; CDR3nt: TGTGCCAGCAGCCGGAATGGTGCTAGCGGGCCGCGGGGGGAGACCCAGTACTTC
j_gene: TRBJ1-1; d_gene: TRBD1; len: 18; v_gene: TRBV9; abundance: .; CDR3aa: CASSVVPPSPGGNTEAFF; CDR3nt: TGTGCCAGCAGCGTAGTACCCCCCTCCCCAGGGGGGAACACTGAAGCTTTCTTT
j_gene: TRBJ1-1; d_gene: .; len: 14; v_gene: TRBV11-1; abundance: many; CDR3aa: CASSLTLMATEAFF; CDR3nt: TGTGCCAGCAGCTTGACACTAATGGCAACTGAAGCTTTCTTT
j_gene: TRBJ2-3; d_gene: TRBD2; len: 14; v_gene: TRBV2; abundance: many; CDR3aa: CASSGTSWVDTQYF; CDR3nt: TGTGCCAGCAGCGGGACTAGTTGGGTAGATACGCAGTATTTT
j_gene: TRBJ2-7; d_gene: .; len: 16; v_gene: TRBV28; abundance: many; CDR3aa: CASSPRGTREDYEQYF; CDR3nt: TGTGCCAGCAGTCCGCGGGGGACAAGGGAGGACTACGAGCAGTACTTC
j_gene: TRBJ2-1; d_gene: TRBD2; len: 17; v_gene: TRBV12-5; abundance: many; CDR3aa: CASGLVVLAGGYNEQFF; CDR3nt: TGTGCTAGTGGTTTGGTAGTCCTAGCGGGAGGGTACAATGAGCAGTTCTTC
j_gene: TRBJ2-1; d_gene: .; len: 15; v_gene: TRBV9; abundance: many; CDR3aa: CASSLGGNLNNEQFF; CDR3nt: TGTGCCAGCAGCCTGGGCGGGAATCTAAACAATGAGCAGTTCTTC
j_gene: TRBJ2-3; d_gene: TRBD1; len: 14; v_gene: TRBV12-3/TRBV12-4; abundance: many; CDR3aa: CASREDRGHDTQYF; CDR3nt: TGTGCCAGCAGAGAGGACAGGGGGCATGATACGCAGTATTTT
j_gene: TRBJ1-1; d_gene: TRBD1; len: 15; v_gene: TRBV6-2/TRBV6-3; abundance: few; CDR3aa: CASRRPDRVNTEAFF; CDR3nt: TGTGCCAGCAGACGACCGGACAGGGTGAACACTGAAGCTTTCTTT
j_gene: TRBJ2-3; d_gene: .; len: 14; v_gene: TRBV5-8; abundance: few; CDR3aa: CASSSDRSTDTQYF; CDR3nt: TGTGCCAGCAGTTCGGACAGAAGCACAGATACGCAGTATTTT
j_gene: TRBJ2-7; d_gene: TRBD2; len: 12; v_gene: TRBV10-3; abundance: few; CDR3aa: CAISSSGREQYF; CDR3nt: TGTGCCATCAGTTCTAGCGGGAGAGAGCAGTACTTC
j_gene: TRBJ2-5; d_gene: .; len: 10; v_gene: TRBV12-5; abundance: .; CDR3aa: CASGLETQYF; CDR3nt: TGTGCTAGTGGTTTGGAGACCCAGTACTTC
j_gene: TRBJ2-1; d_gene: .; len: 16; v_gene: TRBV6-5; abundance: few; CDR3aa: CASSYSLQGGYNEQFF; CDR3nt: TGTGCCAGCAGTTACTCGCTTCAGGGGGGGTACAATGAGCAGTTCTTC
j_gene: TRBJ2-3; d_gene: TRBD2; len: 16; v_gene: TRBV12-3/TRBV12-4; abundance: many; CDR3aa: CASSANTLADTDTQYF; CDR3nt: TGTGCCAGCAGTGCCAACACCCTAGCGGACACAGATACGCAGTATTTT
j_gene: TRBJ1-2; d_gene: TRBD1; len: 16; v_gene: TRBV5-4; abundance: .; CDR3aa: CASSRPRDRERYGYTF; CDR3nt: TGTGCCAGCAGCAGGCCCCGGGACAGGGAGAGGTATGGCTACACCTTC
j_gene: TRBJ1-1; d_gene: .; len: 13; v_gene: TRBV24-1; abundance: .; CDR3aa: CATSERGYTEAFF; CDR3nt: TGTGCCACCAGTGAACGAGGATACACTGAAGCTTTCTTT
j_gene: TRBJ1-1; d_gene: .; len: 15; v_gene: TRBV6-1; abundance: many; CDR3aa: CASSSATGPNTEAFF; CDR3nt: TGTGCCAGCAGTTCGGCGACGGGGCCGAACACTGAAGCTTTCTTT
j_gene: TRBJ2-7; d_gene: .; len: 15; v_gene: TRBV16; abundance: many; CDR3aa: CASSQSGGGEGEQYF; CDR3nt: TGTGCCAGCAGCCAATCGGGAGGAGGAGAGGGGGAGCAGTACTTC
j_gene: TRBJ2-5; d_gene: .; len: 13; v_gene: TRBV28; abundance: many; CDR3aa: CASSLIRQETQYF; CDR3nt: TGTGCCAGCAGTTTAATCCGCCAAGAGACCCAGTACTTC
j_gene: TRBJ2-2; d_gene: .; len: 14; v_gene: TRBV6-1; abundance: .; CDR3aa: CASTADPYGGELFF; CDR3nt: TGTGCCAGCACCGCAGACCCCTACGGCGGGGAGCTGTTTTTT
j_gene: TRBJ1-6; d_gene: TRBD1; len: 15; v_gene: TRBV6-1; abundance: few; CDR3aa: CASSPGTGSMAPLHF; CDR3nt: TGTGCCAGCAGCCCCGGGACAGGGTCTATGGCACCCCTCCACTTT
j_gene: TRBJ2-7; d_gene: TRBD2; len: 15; v_gene: TRBV7-9; abundance: many; CDR3aa: CASISIGSGRFEQYF; CDR3nt: TGTGCCAGCATATCCATCGGTAGCGGGAGGTTCGAGCAGTACTTC